These 4 T cell receptor beta chains were sequenced from one sample in a study of response to subunit inactivated influenza vaccine. From the RT-PCR reads, TCRdb called clonotypes with MiXCR, one entry per CDR3 protein. The sample consists of hundreds of thousands of distinct CDR3 sequences, roughly 14% of them appearing once. Material: PBMCs from blood, obtained roughly 13 days after vaccination. The receptors derive from a man between 50 and 59 years old who received an inactivated influenza vaccine.

This clonotype occurred a few times. The V and J genes are TRBV2 and TRBJ2-3, with TRBD2 as a possible D gene (5 bases). This CDR3 is 13 amino acids long. V lost 7 bases to trimming and J lost 6 bases, with 14 bases between them. Germline values: CDR1 SNHLY, CDR2 FYNNEI. The CDR3 sequence: CASMQAGGDTQYF. The CDR3, as DNA: TGTGCCAGCATGCAGGCAGGCGGGGATACGCAGTATTTT.

This clonotype was counted a few times. The V gene is TRBV18, the J gene TRBJ2-1, with a possible D match to TRBD1 (5 bases). The CDR3 totals 16 residues. Germline V gene sequence: CDR1 KGHSH, CDR2 LQKENI. The V end was cut by 5 bases, the J end by 4 bases, with 18 bases between. Here the CDR3 reads CASSAVGPGSYNEQFF. CDR3 sequence (DNA): TGTGCCAGCTCAGCGGTGGGGCCCGGGTCATACAATGAGCAGTTCTTC.

The chain has TRBV5-1 and TRBJ2-1, with 7 bases aligning to TRBD1. The V and J ends lost 5 bases and 4 bases, in that order; junction bases with no gene match: 6. The CDR3 is 14 residues long. Germline CDR1 SGHRS, CDR2 YFSETQ. The CDR3 protein is CASRTGTLYNEQFF. The CDR3 DNA is TGCGCCAGCAGGACAGGGACACTTTACAATGAGCAGTTCTTC.

The chain is built from TRBV30 and TRBJ1-2; 10 positions match TRBD1. The CDR3 consists of 12 residues. The germline gives CDR1 GTSNPN, CDR2 SVGIG (reference sequence). Trimming took 0 bases from V and 10 from J; bases not matched to a gene: 2. The CDR3 DNA follows: TGTGCCTGGAGTGTAGGGACAGGGGACTACACCTTC. Amino acid sequence: CAWSVGTGDYTF.